A single sample is the source of the 14 T cell receptor beta chains below, sequenced in a study of response to subunit inactivated influenza vaccine. TCRdb ran MiXCR on the RT-PCR reads and lists one entry per CDR3 protein. The data contain about half a million distinct CDR3 sequences, 25% of them singletons. This specimen consisted of CD4+ T cells sorted from PBMCs, obtained 4 to 6 days after vaccination. Receptors originate from a man in his fifties who received an inactivated influenza vaccine.

This clonotype was observed a few times. V gene TRBV5-1 combines with J gene TRBJ2-7, with 7 bases lining up with TRBD2. Germline CDR1 and CDR2: SGHRS and YFSETQ. The CDR3 is made up of 14 amino acids. J lost 6 bases, V lost 5 bases, and 11 bases had no gene match. As DNA, the CDR3 is TGCGCCAGCAGACGAGCGGGGAAGATAGGCGAGCAGTACTTC. Its protein is CASRRAGKIGEQYF.

This clonotype was seen a handful of times. This chain connects TRBV28 to TRBJ2-5; 10 bases map to TRBD1. CDR1 MDHEN and CDR2 SYDVKM come from the germline V gene. This CDR3 has 16 residues. The J segment lost 5 bases and the V segment lost 6 bases, leaving 12 bases of the junction unmatched. For the CDR3, the DNA is TGTGCCAGCAGCCCCGACAGGGGGCTTAGTTCGGAGACCCAGTACTTC. This translates into CASSPDRGLSSETQYF.

CDR3 coding DNA: TGCGCCAGCAGCCCCTTTTTAGCGGGGGGGCCCAGTGAGCAGTTCTTC. Translated: CASSPFLAGGPSEQFF. The chain uses TRBV4-3 and TRBJ2-1; 11 nucleotides match TRBD2. CDR1 is LGHNA and CDR2 is YSLEER in the germline V gene. The trim removed 4 bases at V and 9 bases at J, leaving 11 bases unmatched. The CDR3 extends over 16 amino acids.

V and J are TRBV20-1 and TRBJ2-1; 12 positions agree with TRBD2. The CDR3 covers 14 residues. Germline CDR1 reads DFQATT; CDR2 reads SNEGSKA (reference sequence). The CDR3 sequence is CRVFLAGGPNEQFF. The CDR3 coding sequence is TGCAGGGTATTTCTAGCGGGAGGGCCCAATGAGCAGTTCTTC.

The sample holds a few counts of this clonotype. The genes are TRBV20-1 and TRBJ2-3; D unresolved. CDR1 DFQATT and CDR2 SNEGSKA come from the germline V gene (reference sequence). CDR3 length: 12 residues. V lost 3 bases to trimming and J lost 1 base, with 5 bases between them. The CDR3: CSASLGTDTQYF. CDR3 sequence (DNA): TGCAGTGCTAGTCTCGGCACAGATACGCAGTATTTT.

In its sample, this clonotype was seen a few times. The chain links TRBV7-6 to TRBJ2-7; D might be TRBD1 (6 bases). CDR3 length: 15 amino acids. V was pared by 5 bases and J by 4 bases, with 18 bases between. Germline CDR1 reads SGHVS; CDR2 reads FNYEAQ. The CDR3 here is CASSPQTGVYYEQYF. CDR3 in DNA: TGTGCCAGCAGCCCCCAGACAGGCGTTTATTACGAGCAGTACTTC.

The chain is built from TRBV20-1 and TRBJ1-1, with unresolved D. V shed 6 bases and J shed 1 base, with 18 bases lying between them. This CDR3 has 15 residues. Germline V CDR1 and CDR2: DFQATT, SNEGSKA (reference sequence). The CDR3 loop reads CSAPSARQANTEAFF. The CDR3 region has the DNA TGCAGTGCCCCTAGCGCGCGTCAGGCGAACACTGAAGCTTTCTTT.

The chain carries TRBV18 and TRBJ1-2; D gene unclear. Germline-derived CDR1 and CDR2 are KGHSH and LQKENI. The CDR3 has 11 amino acids. V lost 1 base and J 6 bases, leaving 3 bases between the germline ends. The CDR3 loop reads CASSPQNGYTF. In DNA, the CDR3 is TGTGCCAGCTCACCACAGAATGGCTACACCTTC.

This clonotype was seen a handful of times. The chain links TRBV20-1 to TRBJ2-3; weak D call: TRBD2 (5 bases). Per germline, CDR1 DFQATT and CDR2 SNEGSKA (reference sequence). The length of the CDR3 is 14 residues. The CDR3 spells CRLSENGNTDTQYF. The CDR3 DNA follows: TGCAGATTATCGGAGAACGGGAACACAGATACGCAGTATTTT.

This rearrangement joins TRBV5-1 to TRBJ2-4, with D possibly TRBD2 on 5 matching bases. Germline CDR1 reads SGHRS; CDR2 reads YFSETQ. V lost 5 bases, J lost 2 bases, and 11 bases lay in between. The CDR3 has 14 amino acids. CDR3 loop: CASSGSGTKNIQYF. Here the CDR3 DNA reads TGCGCCAGCAGTGGCTCGGGAACCAAAAACATTCAGTACTTC.

This clonotype came up a few times. The chain combines TRBV11-1 with TRBJ2-7; TRBD2 aligns across 12 bases. From germline, CDR1 is SGHAT and CDR2 FQDESV (reference sequence). The trim removed 4 bases at V and 0 bases at J, leaving 13 bases unmatched. This CDR3 region has 19 residues. The CDR3 spells CASSSTGTSGSHSSYEQYF. CDR3 in DNA: TGTGCCAGCAGCTCGACCGGGACTAGCGGGTCCCACAGCTCCTACGAGCAGTACTTC. The full variable domain, completed using reference TRBV11-1 and TRBJ2-7, is EAEVAQSPRYKITEKSQAVAFWCDPISGHATLYWYRQILGQGPELLVQFQDESVVDDSQLPKDRFSAERLKGVDSTLKIQPAELGDSAMYLCASSSTGTSGSHSSYEQYFGPGTRLTVT.

This chain connects TRBV4-3 to TRBJ2-1; perhaps TRBD1 as D (5 bases). Trimming removed 1 base at V and 0 bases at J, with 16 bases between. The CDR3 length is 18 residues. CDR1 LGHNA and CDR2 YSLEER come from the germline V gene. The CDR3 loop reads CASSQAGFAESSYNEQFF. CDR3 DNA: TGCGCCAGCAGCCAAGCAGGGTTCGCGGAAAGCTCCTACAATGAGCAGTTCTTC.

This clonotype showed up just a few times. The chain links TRBV12-3 or TRBV12-4 to TRBJ2-3, with 9 bases fitting TRBD2. CDR3 length: 17 amino acids. V lost 5 bases and J lost 4; bases outside the gene matches: 13. The CDR3 reads CASSRIKVAGVPDTQYF. In nucleotides, the CDR3 is TGTGCCAGCAGTCGAATCAAAGTAGCGGGGGTTCCAGATACGCAGTATTTT.

This clonotype was seen only a few times. The rearrangement joins TRBV14 to TRBJ2-7; weak D call: TRBD2 (5 bases). CDR1 is SGHDN, CDR2 FVKESK, per germline. Between the trimmed V and J ends, which lost 1 base and 5 bases, there was a span of 15 bases. The CDR3 is 15 amino acids. CDR3 coding DNA: TGTGCCAGCAGCCAAGGGTGGAATCCCGGGGACGAGCAGTACTTC. Translating it yields CASSQGWNPGDEQYF.